This TCR beta chain was retrieved from a study of a mutant IDH1 vaccine in newly diagnosed glioma. Study-level information: Earlier therapy was either radiotherapy, temozolomide, or both, and most got both.

About this clone: Its antigen is still unknown.

V lost 2 bases and J 4 bases, leaving 5 bases between the germline ends. Germline CDR1 SNHLY, CDR2 FYNNEI. The CDR3 has 13 amino acids. Produced via immunoSEQ multiplex PCR; TCRdb's table is partial and in-frame only. The sample lists some 120,000 clones, about 82% occurring once. Stated time point: week 11, during vaccination. What each vaccine dose contained was 300 ug of mutant IDH1 20-mer peptide, accompanied by topical imiquimod. The sample consisted of PBMCs, taken from a glioma patient whose treatment included an IDH1 peptide vaccine. The chain is built from TRBV2 and TRBJ2-2; D not certain. The source is a man in his forties with glioma. CDR3 in amino acids: CASSETVTGELFF. The DNA of the CDR3 is TGTGCCAGCAGTGAAACGGTCACCGGGGAGCTGTTTTTT.